This is a list of T cell receptor beta chains from one sample in a study of shared clonotypes between healthy human individuals. Produced via immunoSEQ multiplex PCR; TCRdb's table is partial and in-frame only. This table has a few hundred thousand clones, 60% to 80% appearing once. The sample taken for sequencing was PBMCs. The source of these receptors is a woman in her 40s in good health. Some clones in this sample may be carry-over from other donors' samples. CDR3s include the opening cysteine and the closing phenylalanine or tryptophan. D genes are given only for firm matches. Some rows mark clone size as missing; the rest say once, few, many or name a class of expanded clone.

V gene: TRBV7-2
J gene: TRBJ2-2
clone size: once
D gene: TRBD2
CDR3 protein: CASSYDRLASGELFF
CDR3 DNA: TGTGCCAGCAGCTACGATAGACTAGCTAGCGGGGAGCTGTTTTTT

V gene: TRBV11-2
J gene: TRBJ1-5
clone size: few
D gene: NA
CDR3 protein: CASSWQGHNQPQHF
CDR3 DNA: TGTGCCAGCAGCTGGCAGGGTCACAATCAGCCCCAGCATTTT

V gene: TRBV29-1
J gene: TRBJ2-7
clone size: NA
D gene: NA
CDR3 protein: CSAAGEVEQYF
CDR3 DNA: TGCAGCGCCGCCGGAGAAGTCGAGCAGTACTTC

V gene: TRBV5-8
J gene: TRBJ1-2
clone size: NA
D gene: TRBD1
CDR3 protein: CASSSGDRGFVYGYTF
CDR3 DNA: TGTGCCAGCAGTTCAGGCGACAGGGGCTTTGTCTATGGCTACACCTTC

V gene: TRBV14
J gene: TRBJ1-1
clone size: once
D gene: NA
CDR3 protein: CASSHGMNTEAFF
CDR3 DNA: TGTGCCAGCAGCCACGGAATGAACACTGAAGCTTTCTTT

V gene: TRBV9
J gene: TRBJ2-1
clone size: NA
D gene: TRBD1
CDR3 protein: CASSVGTGSGNEQFF
CDR3 DNA: TGTGCCAGCAGCGTCGGGACAGGGTCTGGGAATGAGCAGTTCTTC

V gene: TRBV7-2
J gene: TRBJ2-3
clone size: many
D gene: NA
CDR3 protein: CASSQARTDTQYF
CDR3 DNA: TGTGCCAGCAGCCAGGCCCGCACAGATACGCAGTATTTT

V gene: TRBV7-9
J gene: TRBJ1-2
clone size: NA
D gene: TRBD1
CDR3 protein: CASANRDRVDGYTF
CDR3 DNA: TGTGCCAGCGCTAACCGGGACAGGGTTGATGGCTACACCTTC

V gene: TRBV5-1
J gene: TRBJ2-1
clone size: NA
D gene: TRBD2
CDR3 protein: CASSLGTRDYNEQFF
CDR3 DNA: TGCGCCAGCAGCTTGGGGACTAGGGACTACAATGAGCAGTTCTTC

V gene: TRBV5-4
J gene: TRBJ1-4
clone size: NA
D gene: TRBD1
CDR3 protein: CASSQTGQGTTNEKLFF
CDR3 DNA: TGTGCCAGCAGCCAGACGGGACAGGGAACAACTAATGAAAAACTGTTTTTT

V gene: TRBV5-1
J gene: TRBJ2-7
clone size: NA
D gene: NA
CDR3 protein: CASSLEGQPDYEQYF
CDR3 DNA: TGCGCCAGCAGCTTGGAGGGGCAGCCAGACTACGAGCAGTACTTC

V gene: TRBV7-6
J gene: TRBJ1-5
clone size: few
D gene: NA
CDR3 protein: CASSLTGHQPQHF
CDR3 DNA: TGTGCCAGCAGCTTAACAGGGCACCAGCCCCAGCATTTT

V gene: TRBV7-9
J gene: TRBJ2-7
clone size: NA
D gene: TRBD2
CDR3 protein: CASSSGRAQYEQYF
CDR3 DNA: TGTGCCAGTTCCAGCGGGAGGGCCCAGTACGAGCAGTACTTC

V gene: TRBV19
J gene: TRBJ2-5
clone size: NA
D gene: TRBD1
CDR3 protein: CASSNRDRGGETQYF
CDR3 DNA: TGTGCCAGTAGTAACAGGGACAGGGGGGGGGAGACCCAGTACTTC

V gene: TRBV5-4
J gene: TRBJ2-7
clone size: NA
D gene: NA
CDR3 protein: CASSLQKAGGYEQYF
CDR3 DNA: TGTGCCAGCAGCCTCCAAAAAGCCGGGGGCTACGAGCAGTACTTC

V gene: TRBV15
J gene: TRBJ2-3
clone size: NA
D gene: NA
CDR3 protein: CATSKGGQGTDTQYF
CDR3 DNA: TGTGCCACCAGCAAGGGAGGACAGGGCACAGATACGCAGTATTTT

V gene: TRBV7-2
J gene: TRBJ2-1
clone size: NA
D gene: NA
CDR3 protein: CASTPGGTSTYNEQFF
CDR3 DNA: TGTGCCAGCACCCCAGGCGGGACCTCGACCTACAATGAGCAGTTCTTC

V gene: TRBV30
J gene: TRBJ2-7
clone size: once
D gene: TRBD1
CDR3 protein: CAWSDEGQGVYEQYF
CDR3 DNA: TGTGCCTGGAGTGACGAGGGGCAGGGGGTCTACGAGCAGTACTTC

V gene: TRBV6-6
J gene: TRBJ2-2
clone size: once
D gene: NA
CDR3 protein: CASSRLAGELFF
CDR3 DNA: TGTGCCAGCAGTCGTCTGGCCGGGGAGCTGTTTTTT

V gene: TRBV30
J gene: TRBJ1-1
clone size: NA
D gene: NA
CDR3 protein: CAWRIVQVMNTEAFF
CDR3 DNA: TGTGCCTGGAGGATTGTACAGGTCATGAACACTGAAGCTTTCTTT

V gene: TRBV15
J gene: TRBJ2-3
clone size: once
D gene: NA
CDR3 protein: CATSSTVSSTDTQYF
CDR3 DNA: TGTGCCACCAGCAGTACAGTATCTAGCACAGATACGCAGTATTTT

V gene: TRBV20-1
J gene: TRBJ1-1
clone size: NA
D gene: NA
CDR3 protein: CSAYNTEAFF
CDR3 DNA: TGCAGTGCTTACAACACTGAAGCTTTCTTT

V gene: TRBV5-4
J gene: TRBJ1-1
clone size: NA
D gene: NA
CDR3 protein: CASSRSGDEAFF
CDR3 DNA: TGTGCCAGCAGTCGCTCTGGGGATGAAGCTTTCTTT

V gene: TRBV11-2
J gene: TRBJ2-7
clone size: NA
D gene: NA
CDR3 protein: CASSLHDYSEQYF
CDR3 DNA: TGTGCCAGCAGCTTACACGACTATTCGGAGCAGTACTTC

V gene: TRBV6-5
J gene: TRBJ1-2
clone size: NA
D gene: NA
CDR3 protein: CASRSTLFYGYTF
CDR3 DNA: TGTGCCAGCAGATCGACACTGTTCTATGGCTACACCTTC

V gene: TRBV5-1
J gene: TRBJ2-1
clone size: many
D gene: NA
CDR3 protein: CASNYLGDSQGYNEQFF
CDR3 DNA: TGCGCCAGCAACTACTTGGGAGACAGTCAAGGCTACAATGAGCAGTTCTTC

V gene: TRBV11-2
J gene: TRBJ1-2
clone size: NA
D gene: NA
CDR3 protein: CASSLAWDNNYGYTF
CDR3 DNA: TGTGCCAGCAGCTTAGCCTGGGACAATAACTATGGCTACACCTTC

V gene: TRBV6-6
J gene: TRBJ2-7
clone size: NA
D gene: TRBD1
CDR3 protein: CASSFPGTGSYEQYF
CDR3 DNA: TGTGCCAGCAGTTTCCCCGGGACAGGTTCCTACGAGCAGTACTTC

V gene: TRBV9
J gene: TRBJ2-2
clone size: once
D gene: TRBD2
CDR3 protein: CASSHRTSGSLGELFF
CDR3 DNA: TGTGCCAGCAGCCATCGGACTAGCGGGAGTTTGGGGGAGCTGTTTTTT

V gene: TRBV27
J gene: TRBJ2-1
clone size: NA
D gene: TRBD1
CDR3 protein: CASSHHRGNEQFF
CDR3 DNA: TGTGCCAGCAGCCACCACAGGGGTAATGAGCAGTTCTTC